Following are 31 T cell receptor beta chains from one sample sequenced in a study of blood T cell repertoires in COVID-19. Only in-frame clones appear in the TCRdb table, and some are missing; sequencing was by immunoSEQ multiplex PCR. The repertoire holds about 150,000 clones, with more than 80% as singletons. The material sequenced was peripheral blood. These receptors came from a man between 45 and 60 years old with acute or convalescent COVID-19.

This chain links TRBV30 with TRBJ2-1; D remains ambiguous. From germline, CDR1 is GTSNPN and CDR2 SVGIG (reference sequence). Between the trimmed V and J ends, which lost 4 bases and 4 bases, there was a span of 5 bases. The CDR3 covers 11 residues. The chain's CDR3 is CAWIKYNEQFF. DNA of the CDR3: TGTGCCTGGATTAAATACAATGAGCAGTTCTTC.

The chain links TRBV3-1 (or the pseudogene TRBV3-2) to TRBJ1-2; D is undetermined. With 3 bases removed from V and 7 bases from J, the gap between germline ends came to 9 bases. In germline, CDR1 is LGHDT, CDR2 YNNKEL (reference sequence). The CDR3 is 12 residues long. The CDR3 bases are TGTGCCAGCAGCCAGGTGATGAGTGGCTACACCTTC. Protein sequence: CASSQVMSGYTF.

This chain's CDR3 is CASSQVGSGSPYNEQFF. In DNA, the CDR3 is TGTGCCAGCAGCCAAGTGGGTTCGGGTTCGCCCTACAATGAGCAGTTCTTC. The chain uses TRBV3-1 (or the pseudogene TRBV3-2) and TRBJ2-1, with D uncertain. V lost 1 base and J 2 bases, leaving 15 bases between the germline ends. The CDR3 runs to 17 residues. Germline V lookup: CDR1 LGHDT, CDR2 YNNKEL (reference sequence).

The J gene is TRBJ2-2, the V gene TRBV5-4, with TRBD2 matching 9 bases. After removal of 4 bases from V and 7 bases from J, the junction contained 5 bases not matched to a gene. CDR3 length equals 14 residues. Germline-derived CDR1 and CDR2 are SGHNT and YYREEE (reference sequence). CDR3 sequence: CASSTGLAFGELFF. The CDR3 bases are TGTGCCAGCAGCACGGGACTAGCTTTCGGGGAGCTGTTTTTT.

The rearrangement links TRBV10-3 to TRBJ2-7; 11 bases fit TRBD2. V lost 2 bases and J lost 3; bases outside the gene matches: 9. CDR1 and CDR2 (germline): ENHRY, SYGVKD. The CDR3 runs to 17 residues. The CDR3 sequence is CAISETLTSGKLYEQYF. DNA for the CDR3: TGTGCCATCAGTGAGACGCTGACTAGCGGGAAGCTCTACGAGCAGTACTTC.

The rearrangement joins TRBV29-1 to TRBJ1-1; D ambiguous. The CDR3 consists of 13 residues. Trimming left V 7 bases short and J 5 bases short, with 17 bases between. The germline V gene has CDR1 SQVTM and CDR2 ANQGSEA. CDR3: CSALPPGETEAFF. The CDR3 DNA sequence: TGCAGCGCCCTGCCCCCCGGAGAGACTGAAGCTTTCTTT. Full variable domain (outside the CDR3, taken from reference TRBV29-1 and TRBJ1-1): SAVISQKPSRDICQRGTSLTIQCQVDSQVTMMFWYRQQPGQSLTLIATANQGSEATYESGFVIDKFPISRPNLTFSTLTVSNMSPEDSSIYLCSALPPGETEAFFGQGTRLTVV.

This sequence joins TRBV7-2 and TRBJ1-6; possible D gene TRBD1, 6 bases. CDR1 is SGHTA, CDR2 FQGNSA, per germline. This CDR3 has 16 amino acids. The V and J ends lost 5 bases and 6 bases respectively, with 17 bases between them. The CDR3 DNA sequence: TGTGCCAGCAGCCCCCACACAGGGAGATTTAATTCACCCCTCCACTTT. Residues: CASSPHTGRFNSPLHF.

This CDR3 reads CASRQGQGGGKLFF. The CDR3 DNA reads TGTGCCAGTAGGCAAGGACAGGGTGGGGGAAAACTGTTTTTT. The chain couples TRBV19 to TRBJ1-4; 8 nucleotides line up with TRBD1. The trim removed 6 bases at V and 10 bases at J, leaving 10 bases unmatched. This CDR3 contains 14 residues. Germline V gene data show CDR1 as LNHDA and CDR2 as SQIVND (reference sequence).

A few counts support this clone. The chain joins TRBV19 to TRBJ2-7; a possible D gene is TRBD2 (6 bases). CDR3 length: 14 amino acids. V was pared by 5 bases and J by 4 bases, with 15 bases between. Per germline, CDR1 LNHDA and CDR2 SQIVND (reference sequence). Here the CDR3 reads CASSPLSGHYEQYF. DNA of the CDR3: TGTGCCAGTAGTCCTTTAAGCGGGCATTACGAGCAGTACTTC.

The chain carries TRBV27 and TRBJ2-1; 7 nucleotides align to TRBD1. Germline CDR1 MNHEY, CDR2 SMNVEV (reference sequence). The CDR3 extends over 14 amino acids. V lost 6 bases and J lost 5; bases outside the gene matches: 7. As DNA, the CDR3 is TGTGCCAGCAGCCCTGACAGGGCCCACAATGAGCAGTTCTTC. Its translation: CASSPDRAHNEQFF.

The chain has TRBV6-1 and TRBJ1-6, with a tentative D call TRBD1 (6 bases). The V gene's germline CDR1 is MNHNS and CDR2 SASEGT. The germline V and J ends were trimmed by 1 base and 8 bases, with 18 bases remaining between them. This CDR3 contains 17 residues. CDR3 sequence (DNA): TGTGCCAGCAGTGAAGGGTTACAGGGTTGGGGGTATTCACCCCTCCACTTT. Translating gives CASSEGLQGWGYSPLHF.

The CDR3 here is CASSLNRVGSTEAFF. The CDR3, as DNA: TGTGCCAGCAGCTTAAACAGGGTGGGGAGCACTGAAGCTTTCTTT. The chain recombines TRBV7-8 with TRBJ1-1; a possible D gene is TRBD1 (6 bases). This CDR3 has 15 amino acids. CDR1 and CDR2 from the germline V gene are SGHVS and FQNEAQ. V lost 2 bases and J lost 4, with 14 bases in between.

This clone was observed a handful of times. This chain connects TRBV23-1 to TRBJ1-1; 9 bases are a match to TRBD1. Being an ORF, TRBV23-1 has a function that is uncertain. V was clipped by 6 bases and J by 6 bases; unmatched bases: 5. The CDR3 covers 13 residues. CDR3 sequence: CASRPTGGSEAFF. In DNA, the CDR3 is TGCGCCAGCAGACCCACAGGGGGCTCTGAAGCTTTCTTT.

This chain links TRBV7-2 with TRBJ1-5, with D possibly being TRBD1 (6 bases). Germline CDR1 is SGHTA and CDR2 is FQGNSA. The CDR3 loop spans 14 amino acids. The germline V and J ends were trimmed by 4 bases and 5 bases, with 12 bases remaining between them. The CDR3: CASSSGQFDQPQHF. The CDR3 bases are TGTGCCAGCAGCTCCGGACAGTTCGATCAGCCCCAGCATTTT. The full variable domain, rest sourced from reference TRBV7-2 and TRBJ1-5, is GAGVSQSPSNKVTEKGKDVELRCDPISGHTALYWYRQSLGQGLEFLIYFQGNSAPDKSGLPSDRFSAERTGGSVSTLTIQRTQQEDSAVYLCASSSGQFDQPQHFGDGTRLSIL.

The CDR3 coding sequence is TGCGCCAGCAGCTTAAGCGAGCCCTACAATGAGCAGTTCTTC. This encodes CASSLSEPYNEQFF. The rearrangement links TRBV5-1 to TRBJ2-1, with no clear D. The CDR3 consists of 14 residues. V was cut by 2 bases and J by 2 bases, with 8 bases left in between. Germline CDR1 and CDR2: SGHRS and YFSETQ.

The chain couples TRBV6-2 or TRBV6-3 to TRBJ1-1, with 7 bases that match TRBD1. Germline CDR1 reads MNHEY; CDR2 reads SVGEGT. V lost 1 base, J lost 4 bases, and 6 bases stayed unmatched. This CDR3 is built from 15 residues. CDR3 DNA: TGTGCCAGCAGTTACTGGCTGGCAGGGGGCACTGAAGCTTTCTTT. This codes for CASSYWLAGGTEAFF.

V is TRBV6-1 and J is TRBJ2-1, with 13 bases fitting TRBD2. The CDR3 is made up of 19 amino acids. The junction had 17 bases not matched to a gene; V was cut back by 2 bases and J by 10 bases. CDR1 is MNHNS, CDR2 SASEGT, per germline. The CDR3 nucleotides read TGTGCCAGCAGTGAACTGAGGATTAGACTAGCGGGAGGAAGAGACGAGCAGTTCTTC. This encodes CASSELRIRLAGGRDEQFF.

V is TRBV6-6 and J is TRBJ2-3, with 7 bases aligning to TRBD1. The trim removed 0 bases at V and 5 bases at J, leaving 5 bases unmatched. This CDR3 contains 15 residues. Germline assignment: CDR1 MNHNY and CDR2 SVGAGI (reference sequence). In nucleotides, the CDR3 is TGTGCCAGCAGTTACTCAAGACAGGGCGGAGATACGCAGTATTTT. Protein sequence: CASSYSRQGGDTQYF.

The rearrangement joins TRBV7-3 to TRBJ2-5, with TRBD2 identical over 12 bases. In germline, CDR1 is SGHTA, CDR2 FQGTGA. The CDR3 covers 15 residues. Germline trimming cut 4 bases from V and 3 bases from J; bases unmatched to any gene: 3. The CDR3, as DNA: TGTGCCAGCAGCTCCACTAGCGGGGGGAAAGAGACCCAGTACTTC. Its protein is CASSSTSGGKETQYF.

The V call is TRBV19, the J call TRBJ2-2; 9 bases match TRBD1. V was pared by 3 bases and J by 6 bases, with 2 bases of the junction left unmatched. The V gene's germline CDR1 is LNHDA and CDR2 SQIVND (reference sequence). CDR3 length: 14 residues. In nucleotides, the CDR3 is TGTGCCAGTAGTATGGGACAGGGTTCCGGGGAGCTGTTTTTT. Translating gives CASSMGQGSGELFF.

This CDR3 is CASSLGRMNTEAFF. CDR3 sequence (DNA): TGTGCCAGCAGCTTAGGGAGGATGAACACTGAAGCTTTCTTT. This chain links TRBV11-3 with TRBJ1-1; D remains unclear. The CDR3 is 14 amino acids. Trimming removed 1 base at V and 0 bases at J, with 6 bases between. Germline-derived CDR1 and CDR2 are SGHNT and YENEEA.

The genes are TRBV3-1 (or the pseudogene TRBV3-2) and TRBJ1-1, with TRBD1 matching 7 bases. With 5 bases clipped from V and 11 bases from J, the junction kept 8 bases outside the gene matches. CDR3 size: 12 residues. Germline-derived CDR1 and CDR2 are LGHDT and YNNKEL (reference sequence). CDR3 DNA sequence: TGTGCCAGCAGCGATCCGGGACAGATGGCTTTCTTT. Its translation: CASSDPGQMAFF.

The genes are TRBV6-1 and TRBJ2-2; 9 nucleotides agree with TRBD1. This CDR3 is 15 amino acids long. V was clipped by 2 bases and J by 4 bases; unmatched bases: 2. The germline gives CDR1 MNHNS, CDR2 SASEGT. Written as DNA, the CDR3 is TGTGCCAGCAGTGAACAGGGACAGGGCACCGGGGAGCTGTTTTTT. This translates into CASSEQGQGTGELFF.

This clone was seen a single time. Here the CDR3 DNA reads TGTGCCAGCAGCCCACCCGCGTTCGAGCAGTACTTC. Protein product: CASSPPAFEQYF. This rearrangement joins TRBV7-2 to TRBJ2-7; D is unclear. V was trimmed by 5 bases and J by 6 bases, leaving 11 bases between them. The germline gives CDR1 SGHTA, CDR2 FQGNSA. This CDR3 has 12 residues.

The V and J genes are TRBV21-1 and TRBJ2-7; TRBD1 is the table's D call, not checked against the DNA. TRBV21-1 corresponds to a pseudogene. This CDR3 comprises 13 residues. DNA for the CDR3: TGTGCCAGCAGGCTTACAGGGGGGCGCGAGCAGTACGTC. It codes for CASRLTGGREQYV.

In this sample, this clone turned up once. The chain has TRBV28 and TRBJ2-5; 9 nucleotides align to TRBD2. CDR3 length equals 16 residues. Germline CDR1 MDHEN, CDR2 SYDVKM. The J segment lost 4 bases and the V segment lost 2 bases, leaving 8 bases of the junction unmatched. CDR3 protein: CASSLRLAGILETQYF. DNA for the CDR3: TGTGCCAGCAGTTTAAGGCTAGCGGGAATATTAGAGACCCAGTACTTC.

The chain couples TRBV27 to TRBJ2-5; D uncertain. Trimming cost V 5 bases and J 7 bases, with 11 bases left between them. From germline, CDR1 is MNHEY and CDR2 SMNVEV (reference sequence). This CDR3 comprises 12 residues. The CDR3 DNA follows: TGTGCCAGCAGTACCGCCCCAGGGACCCAGTACTTC. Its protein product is CASSTAPGTQYF.

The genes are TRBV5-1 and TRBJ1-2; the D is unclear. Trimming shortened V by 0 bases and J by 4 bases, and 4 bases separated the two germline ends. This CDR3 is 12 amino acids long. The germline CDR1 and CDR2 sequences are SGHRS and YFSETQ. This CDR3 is CASSLDGYGYTF. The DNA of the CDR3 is TGCGCCAGCAGCTTGGACGGCTATGGCTACACCTTC.

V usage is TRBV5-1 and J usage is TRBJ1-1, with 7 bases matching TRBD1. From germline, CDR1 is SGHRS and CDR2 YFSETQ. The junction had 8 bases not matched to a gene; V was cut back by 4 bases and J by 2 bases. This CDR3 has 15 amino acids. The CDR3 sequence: CASSPDRAGNTEAFF. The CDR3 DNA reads TGCGCCAGCAGCCCCGACAGGGCGGGAAACACTGAAGCTTTCTTT.

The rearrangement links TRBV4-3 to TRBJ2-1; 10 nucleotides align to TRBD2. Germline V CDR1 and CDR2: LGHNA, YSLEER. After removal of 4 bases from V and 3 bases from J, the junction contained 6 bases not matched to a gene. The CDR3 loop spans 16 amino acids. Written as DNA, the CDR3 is TGCGCCAGCAGCCGAACAGCGGGGGGGCTCTACAATGAGCAGTTCTTC. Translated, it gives CASSRTAGGLYNEQFF.

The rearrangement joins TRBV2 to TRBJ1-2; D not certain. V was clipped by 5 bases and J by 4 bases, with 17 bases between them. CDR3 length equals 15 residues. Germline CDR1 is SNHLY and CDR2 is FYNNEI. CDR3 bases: TGTGCCAGCAGTCAATTCGGCCCGGGATTCTATGGCTACACCTTC. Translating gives CASSQFGPGFYGYTF. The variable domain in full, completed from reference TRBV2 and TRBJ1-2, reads EPEVTQTPSHQVTQMGQEVILRCVPISNHLYFYWYRQILGQKVEFLVSFYNNEISEKSEIFDDQFSVERPDGSNFTLKIRSTKLEDSAMYFCASSQFGPGFYGYTFGSGTRLTVV.